The 8 T cell receptor beta chains below come from one sample, sequenced in a study of vaccination and CD4 T cells after COVID-19. Oncomine TCR Beta short-read sequencing was applied to DNA from cultured CD4+ T cells. MiXCR, run by TCRdb on the PCR reads, gives a single entry per CDR3 protein. The sample lists over 10,000 distinct CDR3 sequences, roughly three fifths occurring once. Specified treatment: roughly nine-day PBMC culture with coronavirus spike peptide pools or control peptides (ViraFEST assay). These receptors' targets are unknown. What was sequenced was CD4+ T cells from blood, cultured in vitro. The receptors stem from a human donor who had recovered from COVID-19.

J is TRBJ1-6 and V is TRBV20-1; no clear D. The CDR3 sequence is 12 residues long. The V gene lost 3 bases and the J gene lost 10 bases, with 10 bases spanning the gap. Germline V gene lookup returns CDR1 DFQATT and CDR2 SNEGSKA (reference sequence). The DNA for the CDR3 is TGCAGTGCTAGCCAGGATGGGTCACCCCTCCACTTT. Residues: CSASQDGSPLHF.

V usage is TRBV7-2 and J usage is TRBJ2-3, with 10 nucleotides matching TRBD2. Per the germline V gene, CDR1 is SGHTA and CDR2 is FQGNSA. The CDR3 length is 16 residues. Germline trimming cut 3 bases from V and 2 bases from J; bases unmatched to any gene: 5. The chain's CDR3 is CASSFTLAGYTDTQYF. Written as DNA, the CDR3 is TGTGCCAGCAGCTTTACACTAGCGGGGTACACAGATACGCAGTATTTT.

The chain combines TRBV14 with TRBJ2-5; D call uncertain. Per the germline V gene, CDR1 is SGHDN and CDR2 is FVKESK. V lost 4 bases, J lost 7 bases, and 13 bases lay in between. The CDR3 loop spans 13 amino acids. DNA for the CDR3: TGTGCCAGCAGCCCTGGTGGTGACGGGACCCAGTACTTC. It encodes CASSPGGDGTQYF. Using reference TRBV14 and TRBJ2-5 for the parts outside the CDR3, the full variable domain is EAGVTQFPSHSVIEKGQTVTLRCDPISGHDNLYWYRRVMGKEIKFLLHFVKESKQDESGMPNNRFLAERTGGTYSTLKVQPAELEDSGVYFCASSPGGDGTQYFGPGTRLLVL.

This sequence joins TRBV7-8 and TRBJ2-3, with 13 bases matching TRBD2. CDR1 is SGHVS, CDR2 FQNEAQ, per germline. The V segment lost 3 bases and the J segment 3 bases; nucleotides outside the gene matches: 15. The CDR3 is 20 amino acids. CDR3 coding DNA: TGTGCCAGCAGCTTTTGGAGTACCCGGACTAGCGGGAGTTCAACAGATACGCAGTATTTT. Amino acids: CASSFWSTRTSGSSTDTQYF.

V gene TRBV2 combines with J gene TRBJ2-2; 8 nucleotides align to TRBD1. CDR1 SNHLY and CDR2 FYNNEI come from the germline V gene. Losses at the gene ends were 7 bases for V and 2 bases for J; bases not matched to a gene: 3. The CDR3 covers 14 residues. CDR3 DNA sequence: TGTGCCAGCACAGGGGGCGCTAACACCGGGGAGCTGTTTTTT. As protein: CASTGGANTGELFF.

By its share, this clonotype is large. DNA for the CDR3: TGTGCCAGCAGCGTAGCTCTGGGACAGTCCTATGGCTACACCTTC. Translation: CASSVALGQSYGYTF. The J gene is TRBJ1-2, the V gene TRBV9; 7 bases are a match to TRBD1. Germline V gives CDR1 SGDLS, CDR2 YYNGEE. The trim removed 0 bases at V and 4 bases at J, leaving 6 bases unmatched. The CDR3 is 15 amino acids.

The chain joins TRBV20-1 to TRBJ1-1, with D perhaps matching TRBD1 (5 bases). This CDR3 has 13 amino acids. Germline V gene data show CDR1 as DFQATT and CDR2 as SNEGSKA (reference sequence). Trimming took off 7 bases at V and 4 bases at J, with 16 bases between the two ends. The CDR3 nucleotides are TGCAGTGGAACGGGGGGTAGTGGCACTGAAGCTTTCTTT. Residues: CSGTGGSGTEAFF.

V gene TRBV19 combines with J gene TRBJ2-3; tentatively, D is TRBD2 (5 bases). Germline assignment: CDR1 LNHDA and CDR2 SQIVND (reference sequence). The length of the CDR3 is 16 residues. V lost 3 bases to trimming and J lost 0 bases, with 13 bases between them. Here the CDR3 reads CASSMVGRQSTDTQYF. DNA of the CDR3: TGTGCCAGTAGTATGGTTGGGAGACAAAGCACAGATACGCAGTATTTT.